Reported below is one TCR beta chain. Its cognate antigen is unknown. This sample was taken from a study of CD8 T cells in ankylosing spondylitis. Findings and limits, study-wide: Earlier literature documents some of the motif variants in reactive arthritis synovial fluid and blood. Eight highly homologous variants formed a TCR beta motif that appeared characteristic of ankylosing spondylitis blood.

Germline CDR1 GTSNPN, CDR2 SVGIG (reference sequence). CDR3 length equals 13 residues. V lost 4 bases and J 3 bases, leaving 10 bases between the germline ends. TCRdb processed the 5' RACE reads anew with MiXCR; each CDR3 protein has one entry. Here the sample spans about 390,000 distinct CDR3 sequences, about a fifth being singletons. The genes are TRBV30 and TRBJ1-5, with D uncertain. The TCR originated in a male donor with ankylosing spondylitis. The sample comprised blood, either unsorted or a sorted T cell fraction (not recorded which). DNA for the CDR3: TGTGCCTGGACTTGGGGAGCCAATCAGCCCCAGCATTTT. Protein: CAWTWGANQPQHF.